The clone carrying this T cell receptor beta chain was observed a few times. This entry comes from a study of T-cell memory formation after mild COVID-19. TCRdb re-called the 5' RACE reads with MiXCR, one entry per CDR3 protein. The table has under 650,000 distinct CDR3 sequences, more than 15% seen once. This CDR3 has 14 amino acids. Trimming took off 4 bases at V and 6 bases at J, with 13 bases between the two ends. Germline V lookup: CDR1 MNHEY, CDR2 SVGAGI. Sequencing input: PBMCs or a T cell subset sorted from them (not recorded which). V and J are TRBV6-5 and TRBJ1-5, with a possible D match to TRBD1 (5 bases). The receptor's source is an adult woman who had mild COVID-19 (a few samples of this study predate the infection). Cell type and time point are not known. The CDR3 DNA is TGTGCCAGCAGTTCCCGGGGGGACGGTCAGCCCCAGCATTTT. Its translation: CASSSRGDGQPQHF.